This passage covers 20 T cell receptor beta chains from one sample sequenced in a study of vaccination and CD4 T cells after COVID-19. Antigens of these TCRs are unknown. The Oncomine TCR Beta short-read assay was applied to DNA of cultured CD4+ T cells. MiXCR, applied by TCRdb to the PCR reads, yields one record per CDR3 protein. Of roughly 15,000 distinct CDR3 sequences listed, more than 45% are singletons. Time point described: late sampling 161 to 241 days after vaccination in three convalescent patients. Treatment noted: roughly 11-day PBMC culture with coronavirus spike peptide pools or control peptides (ViraFEST assay). The sequenced sample was CD4+ T cells from blood, cultured in vitro, obtained about 7 months after SARS-CoV-2 vaccination. These receptors were taken from a human donor who had recovered from COVID-19.

This clonotype was picked up one time. This rearrangement joins TRBV11-2 to TRBJ2-7; 11 nucleotides align to TRBD2. The CDR3 loop spans 18 amino acids. J lost 7 bases, V lost 3 bases, and 17 bases had no gene match. Per the germline V gene, CDR1 is SGHAT and CDR2 is FQNNGV. The CDR3 loop is CASSLGRTSGPRDREQYF. DNA for the CDR3: TGTGCCAGCAGCTTGGGTAGGACTAGCGGGCCCCGCGATAGGGAGCAGTACTTC.

J is TRBJ2-4 and V is TRBV7-2; TRBD1 is a possible D gene (6 bases). Germline loops: CDR1 SGHTA, CDR2 FQGNSA. Trimming removed 2 bases from V and 7 bases from J, with 12 bases in between. The CDR3 covers 14 residues. The CDR3 loop is CASSLTPRGNIQYF. CDR3 nucleotides: TGTGCCAGCAGCTTAACGCCTAGGGGGAACATTCAGTACTTC. The complete variable domain, with remaining parts taken from reference TRBV7-2 and TRBJ2-4, reads GAGVSQSPSNKVTEKGKDVELRCDPISGHTALYWYRQSLGQGLEFLIYFQGNSAPDKSGLPSDRFSAERTGGSVSTLTIQRTQQEDSAVYLCASSLTPRGNIQYFGAGTRLSVL.

This clonotype was picked up a small number of times. The rearrangement uses TRBV20-1 and TRBJ2-3, with D possibly TRBD1 on 6 matching bases. This CDR3 is 13 amino acids long. The V and J ends lost 6 bases and 8 bases respectively, with 18 bases between them. The germline gives CDR1 DFQATT, CDR2 SNEGSKA (reference sequence). The chain's CDR3 is CSAGQFLPLTQYF. Here the CDR3 DNA reads TGCAGTGCAGGACAGTTTCTCCCGCTTACGCAGTATTTT.

This sequence joins TRBV28 and TRBJ1-5; TRBD1 is a possible D gene (5 bases). CDR3 length: 12 amino acids. Per the germline V gene, CDR1 is MDHEN and CDR2 is SYDVKM. Trimming took off 3 bases at V and 6 bases at J, with 6 bases between the two ends. As DNA, the CDR3 is TGTGCCAGCAGTTTGGGGCTTCAGCCCCAGCATTTT. Amino acids: CASSLGLQPQHF.

This clonotype has only a few counts. DNA for the CDR3: TGTGCCAGCAGCTTAGTTGGTATTCAGCCCCAGCATTTT. Residues: CASSLVGIQPQHF. The chain combines TRBV7-9 with TRBJ1-5; D ambiguous. Trimming shortened V by 1 base and J by 6 bases, and 7 bases separated the two germline ends. The CDR3 spans 13 residues. Germline V lookup: CDR1 SEHNR, CDR2 FQNEAQ (reference sequence).

This clonotype was counted between two and nine times. The V call is TRBV20-1, the J call TRBJ2-3; D is uncertain. The V and J ends lost 6 bases and 1 base respectively, with 14 bases between them. This CDR3 has 14 residues. Looked up from germline, CDR1 is DFQATT and CDR2 is SNEGSKA (reference sequence). CDR3 DNA sequence: TGCAGTGCCCCGGAGCTCGCTGGCACAGATACGCAGTATTTT. It codes for CSAPELAGTDTQYF.

V usage is TRBV27 and J usage is TRBJ2-1; no firm D call. Germline V gives CDR1 MNHEY, CDR2 SMNVEV (reference sequence). V dropped 7 bases and J dropped 0 bases, with 10 bases sitting between them. This CDR3 is 14 amino acids long. For the CDR3, the DNA is TGTGCCAGCATGGACCGCAGCTCCTACAATGAGCAGTTCTTC. It specifies CASMDRSSYNEQFF.

This clonotype has a handful of counts. This chain links TRBV20-1 with TRBJ1-5; a weak D match, TRBD1 (5 bases). The CDR3 is made up of 13 amino acids. V was trimmed by 5 bases and J by 3 bases, leaving 11 bases between them. Germline V gene lookup returns CDR1 DFQATT and CDR2 SNEGSKA (reference sequence). The CDR3 DNA is TGCAGTGCTGGGCTGGACAACAATCAGCCCCAGCATTTT. This translates into CSAGLDNNQPQHF.

The rearrangement uses TRBV5-4 and TRBJ2-5, with a tentative D call TRBD1 (7 bases). The CDR3 totals 13 residues. CDR1 is SGHNT and CDR2 is YYREEE in the germline V gene (reference sequence). This CDR3 is CAAKQGRQETQYF. The CDR3 DNA follows: TGTGCGGCTAAACAGGGGAGGCAAGAGACCCAGTACTTC.

CDR3 region: CASRGTGVGDTQYF. The CDR3 nucleotides are TGTGCCAGCAGGGGGACAGGGGTTGGGGATACGCAGTATTTT. This chain connects TRBV2 to TRBJ2-3; 10 bases align to TRBD1. Germline CDR1 is SNHLY and CDR2 is FYNNEI. The junction had 6 bases not matched to a gene; V was cut back by 6 bases and J by 6 bases. This CDR3 is built from 14 residues.

This clonotype was picked up a small number of times. The rearrangement joins TRBV27 to TRBJ2-5; TRBD1 aligns across 10 bases. The V gene's germline CDR1 is MNHEY and CDR2 SMNVEV (reference sequence). This CDR3 contains 14 residues. J was trimmed by 7 bases and V by 5 bases; bases with no gene match: 7. Here the CDR3 reads CASSPGQGTGTQYF. In DNA form, the CDR3 reads TGTGCCAGCAGTCCGGGACAGGGGACAGGGACCCAGTACTTC.

V gene TRBV5-4 combines with J gene TRBJ1-2; D uncertain. V lost 4 bases to trimming and J lost 6 bases, with 19 bases between them. The CDR3 covers 15 residues. Germline CDR1 SGHNT, CDR2 YYREEE (reference sequence). The CDR3 nucleotides read TGTGCCAGCAGCCCGGATCCATCCCGAGCGAATGGCTACACCTTC. It specifies CASSPDPSRANGYTF.

V usage is TRBV5-1 and J usage is TRBJ2-1; 12 nucleotides agree with TRBD2. Per the germline V gene, CDR1 is SGHRS and CDR2 is YFSETQ. V lost 4 bases to trimming and J lost 6 bases; unmatched junction nucleotides: 8. CDR3 length equals 16 residues. The CDR3 DNA sequence: TGCGCCAGCAGCCTGACCCTAGCGGGAGGGCCCAATGAGCAGTTCTTC. This codes for CASSLTLAGGPNEQFF.

This clonotype was counted only a few times. The chain couples TRBV7-9 to TRBJ2-2; either TRBD1 or TRBD2 may fit D (5 bases each). Trimming left V 2 bases short and J 4 bases short, with 8 bases between. The CDR3 extends over 14 amino acids. CDR1 SEHNR and CDR2 FQNEAQ come from the germline V gene (reference sequence). The CDR3 spells CASSLSGTTGELFF. The CDR3 coding sequence is TGTGCCAGCAGCTTATCAGGGACCACCGGGGAGCTGTTTTTT.

The chain recombines TRBV5-1 with TRBJ2-5, with 8 bases matching TRBD1. The CDR3 is 15 amino acids. The V gene end was trimmed by 4 bases and the J gene end by 4 bases; junction bases not matched to a gene: 9. In germline, CDR1 is SGHRS, CDR2 YFSETQ. The chain's CDR3 is CASSIQGGGGETQYF. In DNA, the CDR3 is TGCGCCAGCAGCATACAGGGGGGAGGCGGAGAGACCCAGTACTTC.

The chain has TRBV20-1 and TRBJ2-7, with TRBD2 identical over 7 bases. There are 12 residues in the CDR3. CDR1 is DFQATT, CDR2 SNEGSKA, per germline (reference sequence). Trimming at V came to 6 bases and at J to 6 bases, leaving 8 bases not matched to a gene. The CDR3 DNA reads TGCAGTGCGGGGCGGGGGACTGGCGAGCAGTACTTC. It translates to CSAGRGTGEQYF.

This clonotype was observed a few times. This chain uses TRBV18 with TRBJ1-6; no clear D. CDR3 size: 14 residues. V gave up 1 base and J gave up 7 bases, with 8 bases separating them. Germline V lookup: CDR1 KGHSH, CDR2 LQKENI. The CDR3 coding sequence is TGTGCCAGCTCACCACTGACTGGAAATTCACCCCTCCACTTT. Its translation: CASSPLTGNSPLHF.

The chain carries TRBV7-2 and TRBJ2-1; no clear D. Germline V gene lookup returns CDR1 SGHTA and CDR2 FQGNSA. V was pared by 5 bases and J by 0 bases, with 11 bases between. The CDR3 sequence is 15 residues long. CDR3 nucleotide sequence: TGTGCCAGCAGCCCCGATTCTTTCTCCTACAATGAGCAGTTCTTC. Its protein is CASSPDSFSYNEQFF.

This clonotype was found a few times. This sequence joins TRBV11-3 and TRBJ1-6; TRBD1 is a possible D gene (6 bases). The ends were cut back, 5 bases at V and 7 bases at J, with 21 bases in the middle. The CDR3 runs to 17 residues. Germline V lookup: CDR1 SGHNT, CDR2 YENEEA. The CDR3 protein is CASSIWTPRGGNSPLHF. The DNA for the CDR3 is TGTGCCAGCAGCATTTGGACACCCAGGGGAGGGAATTCACCCCTCCACTTT.

The chain links TRBV7-6 to TRBJ1-1; the D is unclear. Germline CDR1 SGHVS, CDR2 FNYEAQ. Deletions cut 7 bases from V and 1 base from J, with 10 bases between. This CDR3 is built from 13 residues. CDR3 in DNA: TGTGCCAGCACCCTCAATTCGAACACTGAAGCTTTCTTT. Encoded protein: CASTLNSNTEAFF.